The next 8 T cell receptor beta chains were all read from a single sample in a study of T cell changes during pregnancy in multiple sclerosis. Assay used: immunoSEQ multiplex PCR; TCRdb lists only in-frame clones, some missing. The repertoire includes about 75,000 clones, approximately 95% of them detected once, and about 0.13% sits in the top ten. This specimen consisted of CD4+ T cells from peripheral blood mononuclear cells, obtained after pregnancy. The receptor source for this set is a female donor with multiple sclerosis, enrolled in a pregnancy study.

The chain uses TRBV28 and TRBJ2-5; 12 nucleotides match TRBD1. The length of the CDR3 is 15 residues. V lost 4 bases, J lost 5 bases, and 5 bases stayed unmatched. CDR1 MDHEN and CDR2 SYDVKM come from the germline V gene. Here the CDR3 reads CASSSGQGAVETQYF. In nucleotides, the CDR3 is TGTGCCAGCAGTTCGGGACAGGGGGCAGTGGAGACCCAGTACTTC.

This clone was observed a few times. This rearrangement joins TRBV6-5 to TRBJ1-3; D remains unclear. The CDR3 is made up of 13 amino acids. Trimming took off 7 bases at V and 3 bases at J, with 10 bases between the two ends. Germline loops: CDR1 MNHEY, CDR2 SVGAGI. The CDR3 sequence: CASINSGGNTIYF. The CDR3 DNA follows: TGTGCCAGCATAAACTCGGGTGGAAACACCATATATTTT.

The gene calls are TRBV7-9 and TRBJ2-1; 7 bases are shared with TRBD2. The CDR3 length is 15 residues. Per the germline V gene, CDR1 is SEHNR and CDR2 is FQNEAQ (reference sequence). V gave up 2 bases and J gave up 5 bases; unmatched junction bases: 6. CDR3 in amino acids: CASSLWLAVHNEQFF. CDR3 nucleotide sequence: TGTGCCAGCAGCTTATGGCTAGCGGTCCACAATGAGCAGTTCTTC.

The chain links TRBV10-3 to TRBJ2-7, with TRBD1 identical over 9 bases. CDR1 ENHRY and CDR2 SYGVKD come from the germline V gene. This CDR3 region has 15 residues. V lost 4 bases, J lost 2 bases, and 6 bases stayed unmatched. The CDR3, as DNA: TGTGCCATCAGTGCGGCACGGGACAGGGCCTACGAGCAGTACTTC. It codes for CAISAARDRAYEQYF.

This chain uses TRBV5-1 with TRBJ2-5, with TRBD1 matching 10 bases. The V and J ends lost 0 bases and 8 bases, in that order; junction bases with no gene match: 7. Looked up from germline, CDR1 is SGHRS and CDR2 is YFSETQ. The CDR3 length is 15 residues. This CDR3 reads CASSLAGTGAPTQYF. DNA of the CDR3: TGCGCCAGCAGCTTGGCGGGGACAGGGGCCCCAACCCAGTACTTC.

The chain links TRBV28 to TRBJ1-2; tentative D call: TRBD1 (6 bases). The CDR3 length is 12 residues. Germline V gives CDR1 MDHEN, CDR2 SYDVKM. V dropped 6 bases and J dropped 8 bases, with 13 bases sitting between them. DNA of the CDR3: TGTGCCAGCAGGTCACAGGGATTGGGCTACACCTTC. This translates into CASRSQGLGYTF.

The chain links TRBV5-1 to TRBJ2-1; D is undetermined. V shed 2 bases and J shed 7 bases, with 7 bases lying between them. The CDR3 consists of 12 residues. Germline V gene data show CDR1 as SGHRS and CDR2 as YFSETQ. DNA of the CDR3: TGCGCCAGCAGCTTAGATCGGAATGAGCAGTTCTTC. It translates to CASSLDRNEQFF.

The chain's CDR3 is CASSLQGTPLYNEQFF. DNA for the CDR3: TGTGCCAGCAGCTTGCAGGGGACGCCCTTGTACAATGAGCAGTTCTTC. The chain is built from TRBV5-8 and TRBJ2-1, with D possibly matching TRBD1 (6 bases). The CDR3 is 16 residues long. V was pared by 1 base and J by 4 bases, with 15 bases between. The germline CDR1 and CDR2 sequences are SGHTS and YDEGEE.